This passage covers 5 T cell receptor beta chains from one sample sequenced in a study of molecular identifiers for immune sequencing clone quantification. TCRdb redid the calling of the PCR reads with MiXCR, one entry per CDR3 protein. The repertoire consists of 9,500 to 15,000 distinct CDR3 sequences, with 18% occurring once and the leading ten covering approximately 1.6%. Sequenced sample: naive CD8+ T cells from blood, with Jurkat cell RNA spiked in. Subset: FACS-sorted CD8+CD4-CCR7+CD45RA+ naive T cells. The receptors here all came from a human donor in good health. Some libraries in this study had Jurkat cell RNA spiked in.

This clonotype appeared many times. The V call is TRBV5-6, the J call TRBJ1-5; D not resolved. Germline lookup yields CDR1 SGHDT and CDR2 YYEEEE. The V gene lost 2 bases and the J gene lost 0 bases, with 6 bases spanning the gap. The CDR3 extends over 14 amino acids. CDR3 bases: TGTGCCAGCAGCTTAAGCAATAGCAATCAGCCCCAGCATTTT. This translates into CASSLSNSNQPQHF.

This clonotype was detected ten times or more. The gene calls are TRBV6-5 and TRBJ2-1, with a possible D match to TRBD1 (6 bases). The CDR3 is 12 residues long. Trimming cost V 6 bases and J 5 bases, with 8 bases left between them. Per the germline V gene, CDR1 is MNHEY and CDR2 is SVGAGI. The CDR3 reads CASRHRDNEQFF. For the CDR3, the DNA is TGTGCCAGCAGACACAGGGACAATGAGCAGTTCTTC.

Relative to its sample, this clonotype is medium-sized (0.01 to 0.1%). The V and J genes are TRBV6-2 or TRBV6-3 and TRBJ1-1, with TRBD1 matching 7 bases. The CDR3 sequence is 14 residues long. V lost 6 bases, J lost 6 bases, and 10 bases stayed unmatched. Per the germline V gene, CDR1 is MNHEY and CDR2 is SVGEGT. CDR3 nucleotides: TGTGCCAGCAGCCAAAGACAGGGTCGGTCTGAAGCTTTCTTT. Translating gives CASSQRQGRSEAFF.

By proportion, this clonotype is medium-sized. The V gene is TRBV7-6, the J gene TRBJ2-1, with TRBD2 identical over 7 bases. The CDR3 spans 19 residues. CDR1 and CDR2 from the germline V gene are SGHVS and FNYEAQ. Unmatched junction bases numbered 14, after V lost 1 base and J lost 2 bases. The CDR3 nucleotides are TGTGCCAGCAGCTTAGTGCCCGCCTCGACTAGCAGAGCCTACAATGAGCAGTTCTTC. It encodes CASSLVPASTSRAYNEQFF.

By share, this clonotype ranks as medium-sized. The V and J genes are TRBV6-2 or TRBV6-3 and TRBJ1-1, with TRBD1 matching 9 bases. CDR1 is MNHEY and CDR2 is SVGEGT in the germline V gene. This CDR3 comprises 14 residues. The J segment lost 2 bases and the V segment lost 5 bases, leaving 3 bases of the junction unmatched. The CDR3 sequence is CASSMTGGNTEAFF. The CDR3 DNA reads as TGTGCCAGCAGTATGACAGGGGGTAACACTGAAGCTTTCTTT.